This TCR beta chain was obtained from a study of cytomegalovirus exposure and HLA in healthy donors. Study-level points and caveats: In a later analysis, CMV-associated beta chains were mostly HLA-associated, it appeared. Both high specificity and high sensitivity reportedly marked the classifier's diagnosis of cytomegalovirus status.

Details on this clone: Its antigen is not identified.

PCR used 60 Vbeta primers and 13 Jbeta primers. Libraries were prepared by immunoSEQ multiplex PCR; TCRdb keeps only in-frame clonotypes and omits some of them. The sample contains more than 90,000 clones, under 80% of which appear only once. Nobody wrote down the CMV serostatus of this donor. The sequenced sample consisted of PBMCs. The receptor was derived from a human donor in good health.

CDR3 sequence (DNA): TGTGCCTGGTTACAGGGGGGGTCCTACGAGCAGTACTTC. Protein sequence: CAWLQGGSYEQYF. The rearrangement uses TRBV30 and TRBJ2-7, with D possibly matching TRBD1 (8 bases). The CDR3 extends over 13 amino acids. CDR1 and CDR2 from the germline V gene are GTSNPN and SVGIG (reference sequence). V was cut by 5 bases and J by 1 base, with 12 bases left in between.